One sample yielded the 8 T cell receptor beta chains listed below, sequenced in a study of cytomegalovirus exposure and HLA in healthy donors (dated by TCRdb to 2016 to 2017). The library was obtained by the immunoSEQ multiplex PCR assay. For the multiplex PCR, a mixture combining 60 forward primers for TCR Vbeta segments and 13 reverse primers for TCR Jbeta segments was used. TCRdb obtained this table from immuneACCESS and retained in-frame rearrangements with V and J assigned. These tables miss some clones; where compared with another copy, unresolved V genes account for less than half of the shortfall, and the remainder is unexplained. The sample table lists 80,000 or so clones, under 80% of them with a count of one. The ten largest clones add up to under 7.5% of the sample. The material sequenced was PBMCs. These receptor sequences come from a woman between 45 and 60 years old in good health and CMV-seropositive.

The J gene is TRBJ1-5, the V gene TRBV6-1, with D perhaps matching TRBD1 (6 bases). V lost 10 bases to trimming and J lost 1 base, with 17 bases between them. CDR1 and CDR2 (germline): MNHNS, SASEGT. This CDR3 region has 15 residues. The CDR3 region has the DNA TGTGCCACCGAGACAGGTTCGTGGAGCAATCAGCCCCAGCATTTT. Translated: CATETGSWSNQPQHF.

The sample holds one count of this clone. The chain employs TRBV19 and TRBJ1-3; 7 bases fit TRBD1. The CDR3 loop spans 16 amino acids. Germline values: CDR1 LNHDA, CDR2 SQIVND (reference sequence). V trimming: 6 bases; J trimming: 3 bases; junction bases outside the gene matches: 11. The CDR3 bases are TGTGCCAGTAGGAAAGGGACAGACCTCGATGGAAACACCATATATTTT. This codes for CASRKGTDLDGNTIYF.

The CDR3 coding sequence is TGTGCCAGCAGCCTAGGGGGCACAGGCGGTGAAGCTTTCTTT. Amino acids: CASSLGGTGGEAFF. The rearrangement joins TRBV7-9 to TRBJ1-1; 7 positions agree with TRBD1. This CDR3 comprises 14 residues. Germline-derived CDR1 and CDR2 are SEHNR and FQNEAQ (reference sequence). Trimming at V came to 5 bases and at J to 7 bases, leaving 10 bases not matched to a gene.

The chain carries TRBV28 and TRBJ1-5, with D unclear. Germline V CDR1 and CDR2: MDHEN, SYDVKM. Trimming left V 1 base short and J 0 bases short, with 7 bases between. The CDR3 totals 15 residues. The DNA for the CDR3 is TGTGCCAGCAGTTTATTAGTTTATAGCAATCAGCCCCAGCATTTT. Translation gives CASSLLVYSNQPQHF.

This rearrangement joins TRBV9 to TRBJ1-6; 9 bases align to TRBD1. This CDR3 comprises 15 residues. CDR1 is SGDLS and CDR2 is YYNGEE in the germline V gene. Germline trimming cut 4 bases from V and 7 bases from J; bases unmatched to any gene: 6. CDR3 nucleotides: TGTGCCAGCAGCACCGGGGGGACAGGGAATTCACCCCTCCACTTT. This translates into CASSTGGTGNSPLHF.

The chain uses TRBV13 and TRBJ1-1; weak D call: TRBD1 (5 bases). The ends were cut back, 4 bases at V and 6 bases at J, with 12 bases in the middle. Looked up from germline, CDR1 is PRHDT and CDR2 is FYEKMQ (reference sequence). The CDR3 runs to 13 residues. CDR3 nucleotides: TGTGCCAGCAGCTACGACAGAGACCCTGAAGCTTTCTTT. It is translated as CASSYDRDPEAFF.

This sequence joins TRBV12-5 and TRBJ1-5; D is perhaps TRBD1 (5 bases). Trimming stripped 1 base from V and 3 bases from J, with 7 bases between. This CDR3 comprises 14 residues. The germline gives CDR1 LGHNT, CDR2 FRNRAP. CDR3: CASGLGGLNQPQHF. The CDR3 DNA follows: TGTGCTAGTGGTTTGGGGGGCCTCAATCAGCCCCAGCATTTT.

This clone has just a few counts. The genes are TRBV7-6 and TRBJ2-1; 12 bases are a match to TRBD2. Per germline, CDR1 SGHVS and CDR2 FNYEAQ. With 5 bases clipped from V and 0 bases from J, the junction kept 14 bases outside the gene matches. The CDR3 totals 20 residues. CDR3 nucleotide sequence: TGTGCCAGCAGCCCAGAGACTAGCGGGGGAGCCCGTAGCTCCTACAATGAGCAGTTCTTC. Translating it yields CASSPETSGGARSSYNEQFF.